The text below deals with one TCR beta chain. Its matching antigen is unknown. Trimming left V 3 bases short and J 7 bases short, with 9 bases between. The CDR3 is made up of 12 amino acids. Germline CDR1 SGHTA, CDR2 FQGNSA. The data are from a study of cytomegalovirus exposure and HLA in healthy donors. Study details: A previous analysis identified 100 million or so unique TCR beta sequences derived from about 180 million T cells. Study conclusions and caveats: With later analysis, a missense DCLRE1C variant became linked to TCR beta V- and J-gene trimming. In vitro data verified three CMV-associated chains as specific for CMV antigens.

PCR involved 60 Vbeta and 13 Jbeta primers. In the authors' methods: An analysis performed later counted about 80 million unique TCR beta chains (approximately 10 million of them shared). The assay was immunoSEQ multiplex PCR, and TCRdb's table has in-frame clones only and misses some. From that table come the V and J calls and clone size; the DNA was used to work out D and trimming. The sample shows nearly 200,000 clones, roughly 77% of them seen only once. The chain links TRBV7-2 to TRBJ1-2, with a possible D match to TRBD1 (5 bases). The specimen sequenced was PBMCs. This TCR derives from a male donor in good health and CMV-seropositive. This CDR3 is CASSFSQGGYTF. Here the CDR3 DNA reads TGTGCCAGCAGCTTTTCTCAGGGTGGCTACACCTTC.